Listed below are T cell receptor beta chains from one sample, sequenced in a study of T cell changes during pregnancy in multiple sclerosis. The table came from immunoSEQ multiplex PCR; TCRdb's copy has only in-frame clones and leaves some out. The repertoire holds approximately 84,000 clones, with about 95% as singletons. The sample consisted of peripheral blood, taken in the third trimester of pregnancy. Receptor source: a female donor with multiple sclerosis, enrolled in a pregnancy study. CDR3s include the opening cysteine and the closing phenylalanine or tryptophan. Each record gives: CDR3 length, V gene, J gene, D gene, CDR3 protein, CDR3 DNA. The D gene is left open where the match is weak.

CDR3 length: 13
V gene: TRBV4-1
J gene: TRBJ1-1
D gene: TRBD1
CDR3 protein: CASSQAGQYEAFF
CDR3 DNA: TGCGCCAGCAGCCAAGCGGGACAGTATGAAGCTTTCTTT

CDR3 length: 15
V gene: TRBV18
J gene: TRBJ1-4
D gene: TRBD1
CDR3 protein: CASSPDRGPNEKLFF
CDR3 DNA: TGTGCCAGCTCACCCGACAGGGGACCTAATGAAAAACTGTTTTTT

CDR3 length: 12
V gene: TRBV9
J gene: TRBJ1-6
D gene: .
CDR3 protein: CASRIGSSPLHF
CDR3 DNA: TGTGCCAGCAGAATAGGGAGTTCACCCCTCCACTTT

CDR3 length: 15
V gene: TRBV7-3
J gene: TRBJ2-1
D gene: .
CDR3 protein: CASSLKTGAYNEQFF
CDR3 DNA: TGTGCCAGCAGCTTAAAGACGGGGGCCTACAATGAGCAGTTCTTC

CDR3 length: 16
V gene: TRBV19
J gene: TRBJ1-5
D gene: TRBD1
CDR3 protein: CASSIATGGFDQPQHF
CDR3 DNA: TGTGCCAGTAGTATCGCGACAGGGGGTTTTGATCAGCCCCAGCATTTT

CDR3 length: 15
V gene: TRBV5-4
J gene: TRBJ2-7
D gene: TRBD2
CDR3 protein: CASSLPGTSGGEQYF
CDR3 DNA: TGTGCCAGCAGCTTGCCCGGGACTAGCGGGGGCGAGCAGTACTTC

CDR3 length: 19
V gene: TRBV21-1
J gene: TRBJ2-1
D gene: .
CDR3 protein: CASSKTGTSGGLGYNEQFF
CDR3 DNA: TGTGCCAGCAGCAAGACCGGGACTAGCGGGGGCCTGGGATACAATGAGCAGTTCTTC

CDR3 length: 12
V gene: TRBV27
J gene: TRBJ2-3
D gene: TRBD1
CDR3 protein: CASSASGGPQYF
CDR3 DNA: TGTGCCAGCAGTGCTTCAGGGGGCCCGCAGTATTTT

CDR3 length: 15
V gene: TRBV19
J gene: TRBJ1-5
D gene: .
CDR3 protein: CASSITGNLDQPQHF
CDR3 DNA: TGTGCCAGTAGTATCACAGGGAATTTGGATCAGCCCCAGCATTTT

CDR3 length: 14
V gene: TRBV15
J gene: TRBJ2-5
D gene: TRBD1
CDR3 protein: CATSRDRDRGTQYF
CDR3 DNA: TGTGCCACCAGCAGAGACCGGGACAGGGGAACCCAGTACTTC

CDR3 length: 16
V gene: TRBV5-4
J gene: TRBJ2-2
D gene: TRBD1
CDR3 protein: CASVRRRDRAKGELFF
CDR3 DNA: TGTGCCAGCGTCAGGCGCAGGGACAGGGCCAAGGGGGAGCTGTTTTTT

CDR3 length: 14
V gene: TRBV27
J gene: TRBJ2-1
D gene: .
CDR3 protein: CASRMRVAYNEQFF
CDR3 DNA: TGTGCCAGCAGGATGCGGGTGGCCTACAATGAGCAGTTCTTC

CDR3 length: 13
V gene: TRBV5-1
J gene: TRBJ1-1
D gene: .
CDR3 protein: CASRAQPNTEAFF
CDR3 DNA: TGCGCCAGCAGAGCCCAACCGAACACTGAAGCTTTCTTT

CDR3 length: 15
V gene: TRBV5-1
J gene: TRBJ1-2
D gene: TRBD1
CDR3 protein: CASSLANRGHDGYTF
CDR3 DNA: TGCGCCAGCAGCTTGGCCAACAGGGGGCACGATGGCTACACCTTC

CDR3 length: 13
V gene: TRBV29-1
J gene: TRBJ2-1
D gene: .
CDR3 protein: CSVRSYSFDEQFF
CDR3 DNA: TGCAGCGTTAGGAGTTACTCCTTCGATGAGCAGTTCTTC

CDR3 length: 14
V gene: TRBV13
J gene: TRBJ1-3
D gene: TRBD1
CDR3 protein: CASSPPDRGNTIYF
CDR3 DNA: TGTGCCAGCAGCCCCCCGGACAGGGGAAACACCATATATTTT

CDR3 length: 15
V gene: TRBV4-1
J gene: TRBJ2-7
D gene: .
CDR3 protein: CASSQELRVNYEQYF
CDR3 DNA: TGCGCCAGCAGCCAAGAGTTGCGGGTAAACTACGAGCAGTACTTC

CDR3 length: 15
V gene: TRBV13
J gene: TRBJ2-7
D gene: TRBD2
CDR3 protein: CASSIPGREAGEQYF
CDR3 DNA: TGTGCCAGCAGCATCCCCGGACGGGAGGCGGGGGAGCAGTACTTC

CDR3 length: 15
V gene: TRBV5-4
J gene: TRBJ2-6
D gene: .
CDR3 protein: CASSPDSSGANVLTF
CDR3 DNA: TGTGCCAGCAGCCCGGACAGCTCTGGGGCCAACGTCCTGACTTTC

CDR3 length: 15
V gene: TRBV30
J gene: TRBJ2-3
D gene: TRBD2
CDR3 protein: CAWSSPGLDPDTQYF
CDR3 DNA: TGTGCCTGGAGTTCCCCGGGACTAGACCCAGATACGCAGTATTTT

CDR3 length: 15
V gene: TRBV29-1
J gene: TRBJ1-5
D gene: TRBD1
CDR3 protein: CSVADRAGGNQPQHF
CDR3 DNA: TGCAGCGTCGCTGACAGGGCTGGAGGCAATCAGCCCCAGCATTTT

CDR3 length: 13
V gene: TRBV29-1
J gene: TRBJ1-1
D gene: .
CDR3 protein: CSVENSINTEAFF
CDR3 DNA: TGCAGCGTTGAGAACAGCATCAACACTGAAGCTTTCTTT

CDR3 length: 13
V gene: TRBV6-5
J gene: TRBJ1-2
D gene: TRBD1
CDR3 protein: CASTPTDRGGYTF
CDR3 DNA: TGTGCCAGCACCCCGACGGACAGGGGCGGCTACACCTTC

CDR3 length: 14
V gene: TRBV11-3
J gene: TRBJ2-2
D gene: .
CDR3 protein: CASSLGFGAGELFF
CDR3 DNA: .

CDR3 length: 15
V gene: TRBV18
J gene: TRBJ1-5
D gene: .
CDR3 protein: CASSQGQGQNQPQHF
CDR3 DNA: TGTGCCAGCTCGCAGGGGCAGGGGCAAAATCAGCCCCAGCATTTT

CDR3 length: 12
V gene: TRBV5-6
J gene: TRBJ1-1
D gene: .
CDR3 protein: CASIYQGTEAFF
CDR3 DNA: TGTGCCAGCATCTATCAGGGGACTGAAGCTTTCTTT

CDR3 length: 14
V gene: TRBV7-2
J gene: TRBJ2-7
D gene: .
CDR3 protein: CASSSEHSSYEQYF
CDR3 DNA: TGTGCCAGCAGCTCCGAACATTCATCCTACGAGCAGTACTTC

CDR3 length: 14
V gene: TRBV9
J gene: TRBJ2-3
D gene: .
CDR3 protein: CASSSTRGGDTQYF
CDR3 DNA: TGTGCCAGCAGCTCGACCCGAGGGGGAGATACGCAGTATTTT